This entry concerns a single TCR beta chain. This entry is derived from a study of blood T cell repertoires in COVID-19. Study information: Some COVID-19 samples were acute and others convalescent; all came from the United States, Italy and Spain. PBMCs, B-cell-depleted T cells, or T cells provided the cDNA or gDNA that made up the material.

Authors' data handling: Amplification of reference gene primers provided the estimated nucleated cell counts. Measured with immunoSEQ multiplex PCR; TCRdb has only the in-frame clones, and not every one. Clonal size and the V and J genes are those of that table, whereas D and trimming came from the DNA. Found here are about 75,000 clones, about nine tenths of them singletons; the top ten hold approximately 2.5%. V lost 6 bases to trimming and J lost 8 bases; unmatched junction nucleotides: 9. CDR3 size: 13 residues. The germline gives CDR1 MDHEN, CDR2 SYDVKM. The gene calls are TRBV28 and TRBJ1-2, with 7 bases fitting TRBD1. The TCR sequence derives from a human donor in a cohort sampled during active COVID-19. The sample taken for sequencing was peripheral blood. This chain's CDR3 is CASRVPGQRGYTF. Here the CDR3 DNA reads TGTGCCAGCAGGGTCCCGGGACAGCGCGGCTACACCTTC.